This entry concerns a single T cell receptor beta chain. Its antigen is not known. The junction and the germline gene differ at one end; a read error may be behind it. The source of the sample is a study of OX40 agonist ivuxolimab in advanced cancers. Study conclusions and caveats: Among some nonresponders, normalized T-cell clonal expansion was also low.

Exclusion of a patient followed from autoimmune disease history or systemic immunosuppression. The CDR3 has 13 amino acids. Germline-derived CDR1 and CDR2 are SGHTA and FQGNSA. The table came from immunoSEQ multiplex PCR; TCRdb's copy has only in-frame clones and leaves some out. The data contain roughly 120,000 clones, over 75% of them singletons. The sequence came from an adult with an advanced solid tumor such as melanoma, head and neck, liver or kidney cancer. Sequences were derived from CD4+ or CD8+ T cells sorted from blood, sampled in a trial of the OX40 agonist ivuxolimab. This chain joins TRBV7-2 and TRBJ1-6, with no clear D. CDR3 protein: CASNLVVASPLHF. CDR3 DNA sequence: TGTGCCAGCAACTTAGTGGTCGCTTCACCCCTCCACTTT.